This entry describes one T cell receptor (beta chain). Libraries were prepared by immunoSEQ multiplex PCR; TCRdb keeps only in-frame clonotypes and omits some of them. The sample shows around 170,000 clones, over 80% of them seen only once. CDR1 SGDLS and CDR2 YYNGEE come from the germline V gene. J was trimmed by 2 bases and V by 5 bases; bases with no gene match: 9. The CDR3 covers 15 residues. This specimen comes from a study of blood T cell repertoires in COVID-19. As for the study in general: PBMCs, B-cell-depleted T cells, or T cells provided the cDNA or gDNA that made up the material.

This clonotype was obtained from a woman between 40 and 55 years old with acute or convalescent COVID-19. V and J are TRBV9 and TRBJ2-5; 7 nucleotides match TRBD1. The sequencing input was peripheral blood. CDR3 coding DNA: TGTGCCAGCAGTCAGCACAGGGGTGTTCAAGAGACCCAGTACTTC. Its protein product is CASSQHRGVQETQYF.